This T cell receptor beta chain was identified in a study of cytomegalovirus exposure and HLA in healthy donors. 13 Jbeta primers and 60 Vbeta primers were used for the PCR. Only in-frame clones appear in the TCRdb table, and some are missing; sequencing was by immunoSEQ multiplex PCR. Among fewer than 200,000 clones, around 81% were seen once, and the ten largest hold under 2.5%. The TCR was taken from a woman younger than 45 in good health and CMV-seronegative. The sample taken for sequencing was PBMCs.

The CDR3 DNA sequence: TGTGCCAGCAGTTCTAGGCTAGCGGGCCCTACGCAGTATTTT. Residues: CASSSRLAGPTQYF. The chain couples TRBV6-5 to TRBJ2-3; 8 bases agree with TRBD2. The junction had 8 bases not matched to a gene; V was cut back by 4 bases and J by 8 bases. CDR3 size: 14 residues. CDR1 is MNHEY, CDR2 SVGAGI, per germline.